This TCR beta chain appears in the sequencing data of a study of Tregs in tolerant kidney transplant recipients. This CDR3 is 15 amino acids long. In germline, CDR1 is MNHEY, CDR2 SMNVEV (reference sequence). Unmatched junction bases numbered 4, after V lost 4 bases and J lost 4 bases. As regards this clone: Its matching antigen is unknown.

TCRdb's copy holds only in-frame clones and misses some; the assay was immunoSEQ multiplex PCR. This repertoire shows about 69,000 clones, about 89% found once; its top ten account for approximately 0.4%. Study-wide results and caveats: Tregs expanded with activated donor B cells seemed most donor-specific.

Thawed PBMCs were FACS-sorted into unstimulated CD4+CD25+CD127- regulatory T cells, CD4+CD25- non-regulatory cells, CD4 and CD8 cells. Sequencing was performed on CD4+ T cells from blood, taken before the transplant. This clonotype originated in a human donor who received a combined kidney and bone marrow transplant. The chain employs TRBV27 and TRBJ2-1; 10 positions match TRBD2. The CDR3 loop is CASSSGLAAYNEQFF. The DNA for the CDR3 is TGTGCCAGCAGTTCTGGACTAGCGGCTTACAATGAGCAGTTCTTC.